This T cell receptor (beta chain) was identified during a study of blood T cells in healthy people across ages. The study's findings and limits: Roughly linear age-related decline in beta diversity appeared, significant by age approximately 40. For the donors, CMV status was unknown and possibly confounded expanded clonotype changes.

Then a second PCR, running about 7 to 11 cycles, was carried out with a sample-barcoded 5' primer and a J-beta primer mix. A 12-random-nucleotide template-switch adaptor tagged each cDNA molecule. TCRdb re-called the 5' RACE reads with MiXCR, one entry per CDR3 protein. The sample includes 600,000 to 850,000 distinct CDR3 sequences, more than 20% seen only once; the top ten take just under 9.5%. With regard to this clonotype: Its specificity is not known.

The same data also contributed to another study, on T cells of mothers and their children. That work contributes: Samples were provided by three healthy Caucasian mothers and their six children.

The receptor comes from a boy aged 5 to 17 in good health. Material: blood.

This CDR3 reads CASSQVLRGYGYTF. The CDR3 DNA reads TGCGCCAGCAGCCAAGTCCTTCGGGGGTATGGCTACACCTTC. The genes are TRBV4-1 and TRBJ1-2; D perhaps matches TRBD1 (5 bases). This CDR3 spans 14 amino acids. Germline loops: CDR1 MGHRA, CDR2 YSYEKL. The V end lost 1 base, the J end lost 5 bases, and 11 bases lay between the germline ends.